These 19 T cell receptor beta chains were all obtained from the same sample, sequenced in a study of T cell responses to AZD1222 COVID-19 vaccine. Profiling relied on immunoSEQ multiplex PCR, and the TCRdb table lists in-frame clones only, not all of them. The sample records 120,000 to 150,000 clones, 82% being singletons. Sequences were derived from peripheral blood, sampled on day 0 of MenACWY control vaccination. The receptors were gathered from an adult in good health.

The chain joins TRBV4-2 to TRBJ1-2; D is perhaps TRBD1 (5 bases). CDR1 is LGHNA and CDR2 is YNFKEQ in the germline V gene. The V and J ends lost 4 bases and 1 base respectively, with 13 bases between them. The CDR3 runs 15 residues. CDR3 protein: CASSPKTDFNYGYTF. The CDR3 coding sequence is TGTGCCAGCAGCCCCAAGACAGACTTTAACTATGGCTACACCTTC.

V gene TRBV18 combines with J gene TRBJ1-3; D not resolved. This CDR3 is built from 15 residues. The germline V and J ends were trimmed by 3 bases and 3 bases, with 12 bases remaining between them. Germline V lookup: CDR1 KGHSH, CDR2 LQKENI. The CDR3 reads CASSPAFEGGNTIYF. The CDR3 bases are TGTGCCAGCTCACCCGCCTTTGAGGGTGGAAACACCATATATTTT.

V and J are TRBV9 and TRBJ1-2; 9 positions agree with TRBD1. The CDR3 is made up of 14 amino acids. Germline values: CDR1 SGDLS, CDR2 YYNGEE. V dropped 4 bases and J dropped 8; count of bases not matched to a gene: 9. The CDR3 region is CASSTRSGQGGYTF. CDR3 nucleotides: TGTGCCAGCAGCACCCGGTCGGGACAGGGAGGCTACACCTTC.

The V gene is TRBV18, the J gene TRBJ1-4, with TRBD1 matching 7 bases. Trimming took 2 bases from V and 8 from J; bases not matched to a gene: 5. There are 14 residues in the CDR3. Germline CDR1 reads KGHSH; CDR2 reads LQKENI. The CDR3 sequence is CASSPTTGTEKLFF. The CDR3 nucleotides read TGTGCCAGCTCACCAACGACAGGGACCGAAAAACTGTTTTTT.

This clone showed up just once. The rearrangement uses TRBV5-1 and TRBJ1-4; 7 nucleotides agree with TRBD1. The V gene's germline CDR1 is SGHRS and CDR2 YFSETQ. Unmatched junction bases numbered 6, after V lost 4 bases and J lost 0 bases. The CDR3 is made up of 16 amino acids. DNA of the CDR3: TGCGCCAGCAGCAGAGGGACAGTTGCAACTAATGAAAAACTGTTTTTT. Its translation: CASSRGTVATNEKLFF.

CDR3 in DNA: TGTGCCAGCAGGTCTAACAGGGGCGGCAATTCACCCCTCCACTTT. It translates to CASRSNRGGNSPLHF. The chain links TRBV7-2 to TRBJ1-6; TRBD1 aligns across 7 bases. Trimming cost V 6 bases and J 7 bases; bases outside gene matches: 9. The CDR3 is made up of 15 amino acids. Germline CDR1 reads SGHTA; CDR2 reads FQGNSA. The entire variable domain, with the rest obtained from reference TRBV7-2 and TRBJ1-6, is as follows: GAGVSQSPSNKVTEKGKDVELRCDPISGHTALYWYRQSLGQGLEFLIYFQGNSAPDKSGLPSDRFSAERTGGSVSTLTIQRTQQEDSAVYLCASRSNRGGNSPLHFGNGTRLTVT.

V and J are TRBV27 and TRBJ2-1; D unclear. This CDR3 region has 14 residues. V lost 2 bases and J lost 5, with 10 bases in between. Germline loops: CDR1 MNHEY, CDR2 SMNVEV (reference sequence). The DNA for the CDR3 is TGTGCCAGCAGTTTACAGACGGCGAACAATGAGCAGTTCTTC. Translating gives CASSLQTANNEQFF.

This rearrangement joins TRBV7-7 to TRBJ2-6; 8 positions agree with TRBD1. The CDR3 length is 16 residues. J was trimmed by 4 bases and V by 4 bases; bases with no gene match: 6. Germline V gene sequence: CDR1 SSHAT, CDR2 FNYEAQ (reference sequence). The CDR3 region has the DNA TGTGCCAGCAGCTCTTCCAGGGGGCCGGGGGCCAACGTCCTGACTTTC. It codes for CASSSSRGPGANVLTF. The entire variable domain, with the rest obtained from reference TRBV7-7 and TRBJ2-6, is as follows: GAGVSQSPRYKVTKRGQDVTLRCDPISSHATLYWYQQALGQGPEFLTYFNYEAQPDKSGLPSDRFSAERPEGSISTLTIQRTEQRDSAMYRCASSSSRGPGANVLTFGAGSRLTVL.

V gene TRBV7-3 combines with J gene TRBJ2-7; 10 nucleotides match TRBD1. This CDR3 comprises 15 residues. Germline V gene data show CDR1 as SGHTA and CDR2 as FQGTGA. V trimming: 4 bases; J trimming: 2 bases; junction bases outside the gene matches: 5. For the CDR3, the DNA is TGTGCCAGCAGCTCCACCGGGACAGGGGCCTACGAGCAGTACTTC. It specifies CASSSTGTGAYEQYF.

The genes are TRBV27 and TRBJ2-2; maybe TRBD1 (5 bases). Trimming took 6 bases from V and 0 from J, leaving 11 bases between them. The CDR3 sequence is 15 residues long. Germline CDR1 MNHEY, CDR2 SMNVEV (reference sequence). CDR3 nucleotide sequence: TGTGCCAGCAGGAAAACAGGCGCGAACACCGGGGAGCTGTTTTTT. Translation: CASRKTGANTGELFF.

This clone was observed a handful of times. V gene TRBV9 combines with J gene TRBJ2-2; a weak D match, TRBD2 (6 bases). V lost 7 bases and J lost 1, with 11 bases in between. The CDR3 consists of 14 residues. CDR1 is SGDLS, CDR2 YYNGEE, per germline. CDR3 sequence reads: CASAGRMNTGELFF. The CDR3 region has the DNA TGTGCCAGCGCGGGACGGATGAACACCGGGGAGCTGTTTTTT.

The chain couples TRBV7-9 to TRBJ1-4; possibly TRBD1 for D (6 bases). The ends were cut back, 1 base at V and 7 bases at J, with 13 bases in the middle. The germline V gene has CDR1 SEHNR and CDR2 FQNEAQ (reference sequence). This CDR3 spans 15 amino acids. The CDR3 nucleotides are TGTGCCAGCAGCTTAGTGGCAGGGGAGAGTGAAAAACTGTTTTTT. This encodes CASSLVAGESEKLFF.

This clone was detected only a few times. The CDR3, as DNA: TGCGCCAGCAGCCCCCGGGACAGGAACACCGGGGAGCTGTTTTTT. Amino acid sequence: CASSPRDRNTGELFF. The chain is built from TRBV5-1 and TRBJ2-2, with 7 bases matching TRBD1. There are 15 residues in the CDR3. In germline, CDR1 is SGHRS, CDR2 YFSETQ. Losses at the gene ends were 4 bases for V and 1 base for J; bases not matched to a gene: 4.

This clone was recorded only once. The genes are TRBV19 and TRBJ1-6; possibly TRBD1 for D (5 bases). The V gene lost 8 bases and the J gene lost 7 bases, with 15 bases spanning the gap. CDR3 length: 14 amino acids. CDR1 and CDR2 (germline): LNHDA, SQIVND (reference sequence). The chain's CDR3 is CASSGRRGNSPLHF. The DNA for the CDR3 is TGTGCCAGTTCCGGCAGGAGGGGCAATTCACCCCTCCACTTT.

This sequence joins TRBV28 and TRBJ1-5; 12 bases line up with TRBD1. V shed 5 bases, J shed 7 bases, and the junction held 9 bases outside the gene matches. The germline V gene has CDR1 MDHEN and CDR2 SYDVKM. The CDR3 runs to 16 residues. In DNA, the CDR3 is TGTGCCAGCAGTGGACGGGACAGGGGGCGGAGGCAGCCCCAGCATTTT. As protein: CASSGRDRGRRQPQHF.

Concerning this clone itself: At one end, the junction sequence differs from germline, possibly due to a read error. This chain joins TRBV7-2 and TRBJ1-2, with D perhaps matching TRBD1 (5 bases). Germline CDR1 reads SGHTA; CDR2 reads FQGNSA. The CDR3 consists of 14 residues. The CDR3 loop reads CASSLEGLNFGYTF. The CDR3 DNA is TGTGCCAGCAGCTTAGAGGGGCTAAACTTTGGCTACACCTTC.

The chain is built from TRBV5-1 and TRBJ2-5; D remains unclear. The germline CDR1 and CDR2 sequences are SGHRS and YFSETQ. V was pared by 1 base and J by 4 bases, with 17 bases between. CDR3 length equals 16 residues. The CDR3 loop reads CASSLKLHDVRETQYF. CDR3 nucleotide sequence: TGCGCCAGCAGCTTGAAACTACATGATGTTAGAGAGACCCAGTACTTC.

The V call is TRBV6-5, the J call TRBJ1-1; D remains unclear. CDR1 MNHEY and CDR2 SVGAGI come from the germline V gene. The CDR3 length is 15 residues. The V and J ends lost 6 bases and 1 base respectively, with 15 bases between them. The CDR3 sequence is CASSLTGMGNTEAFF. The CDR3, as DNA: TGTGCCAGCAGCCTGACTGGGATGGGGAACACTGAAGCTTTCTTT.

V usage is TRBV6-5 and J usage is TRBJ1-2; D might be TRBD1 (6 bases). Trimming stripped 2 bases from V and 8 bases from J, with 18 bases between. This CDR3 is built from 15 residues. Germline CDR1 MNHEY, CDR2 SVGAGI. The CDR3 sequence is CASSYTPAGARGYTF. CDR3 coding DNA: TGTGCCAGCAGTTACACCCCCGCGGGGGCGCGAGGCTACACCTTC.